The rows below give T cell receptor beta chains drawn from one sample of a study of vaccination effects on CD4 cells after COVID-19. Their specific antigens are unknown. Sequencing used immunoSEQ multiplex PCR; TCRdb keeps in-frame clones, though not all of them. The table shows about 39,000 clones, with about 67% occurring only once. The starting material was CD4+ T cells from PBMCs cultured without peptide, obtained after COVID-19 vaccination. Every receptor here comes from a human donor who received a COVID-19 vaccine. Each CDR3 is given without its conserved first and last residue.

>TRBV27|TRBJ2-6
ASSSTRTSGANVLT
>TRBV11-2|TRBJ2-5
ASSPRRIGATQETQY
>TRBV18|TRBJ1-6
ASSAPIGTGAFLWSPLH
>TRBV3-1/TRBV3-2|TRBJ2-7
ASSQDGWEQY
>TRBV10-2|TRBJ2-7
ASSESWGPYEQY
>TRBV29-1|TRBJ2-1
SVEDFTGRSYNEQF
>TRBV11-3|TRBJ2-1
ASSLDAGNHNEQF
>TRBV9|TRBJ1-1
ASSVGGQNTEAF
>TRBV5-4|TRBJ2-1
ASSPSTGSSSYNEQF
>TRBV4-1|TRBJ1-2
ASSPDRGRDYGYT
>TRBV4-1|TRBJ1-2
ASSLGGGSNYGYT
>TRBV5-1|TRBJ2-3
ASSLLGTSGGSITDTQY
>TRBV18|TRBJ2-7
ASSTGTGTTYEQY
>TRBV7-9|TRBJ1-2
ASSLRPGAGYGYT
>TRBV3-1/TRBV3-2|TRBJ2-2
ASSRDRGGELF
>TRBV5-8|TRBJ1-5
ASSSLPINQPQH
>TRBV5-6|TRBJ1-2
ASSLRGASGYT
>TRBV3-1/TRBV3-2|TRBJ1-2
ASSHQGGDYGYT
>TRBV5-4|TRBJ1-4
ASSLQGEKLF
>TRBV19|TRBJ1-2
ASGPWGTNYGYT
>TRBV30|TRBJ1-1
AWSVGYPNTEAF
>TRBV19|TRBJ1-1
ASRDTGSTEAF
>TRBV6-5|TRBJ2-3
ASSYGRADTQY
>TRBV7-2|TRBJ2-2
ASRVSRGPTGELF
>TRBV4-1|TRBJ2-5
ASSHFRWEASGTVEETQY
>TRBV4-2|TRBJ2-5
ASSQDRGAGTQY
>TRBV2|TRBJ2-5
ASSEAQLASRETQY
>TRBV11-2|TRBJ2-6
ASSLVRRDRGTGANVLT
>TRBV7-2|TRBJ1-2
ASTSRSAVGVNGYT
>TRBV30|TRBJ1-2
AWAGTGFGYT
>TRBV19|TRBJ2-1
ASSASFSGDNEQF
>TRBV25-1|TRBJ2-3
ASSEYSSGTQY
>TRBV5-4|TRBJ1-2
ASSLNERLGYT
>TRBV27|TRBJ1-2
ASSLSAGAFSYGYT
>TRBV4-1|TRBJ2-5
ASSQDGVAGGRETQY
>TRBV19|TRBJ1-4
ASSLGSYNEKLF
>TRBV19|TRBJ1-6
ASSSDRAGNSPLH
>TRBV12-3/TRBV12-4|TRBJ1-6
ASSRGTRSPLH
>TRBV12-3/TRBV12-4|TRBJ1-1
ASSLTGAEAF
>TRBV5-1|TRBJ2-5
ASSLTGTEQETQY
>TRBV5-5|TRBJ2-7
ASSLSGDYEQY
>TRBV18|TRBJ1-5
ASSPPASGPQH
>TRBV5-1|TRBJ2-3
ASSWSGRGTDTQY
>TRBV5-1|TRBJ2-1
ASSTGPSRGNEQF
>TRBV6-5|TRBJ1-2
ASSYSGLGSPYGYT